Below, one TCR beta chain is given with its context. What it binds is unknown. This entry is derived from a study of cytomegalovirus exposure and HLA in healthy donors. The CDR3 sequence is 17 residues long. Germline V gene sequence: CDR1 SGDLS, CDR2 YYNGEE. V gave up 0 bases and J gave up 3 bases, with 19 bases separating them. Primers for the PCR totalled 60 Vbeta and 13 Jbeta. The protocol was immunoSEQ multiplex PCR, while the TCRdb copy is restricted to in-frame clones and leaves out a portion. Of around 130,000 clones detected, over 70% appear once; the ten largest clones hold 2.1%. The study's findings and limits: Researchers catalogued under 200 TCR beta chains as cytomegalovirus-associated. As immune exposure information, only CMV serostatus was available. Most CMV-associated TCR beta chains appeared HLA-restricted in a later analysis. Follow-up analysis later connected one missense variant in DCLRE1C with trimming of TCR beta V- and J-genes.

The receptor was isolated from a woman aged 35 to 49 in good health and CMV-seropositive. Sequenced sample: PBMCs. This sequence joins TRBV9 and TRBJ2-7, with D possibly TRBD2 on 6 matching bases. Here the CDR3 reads CASSVGDGRGQFYEQYF. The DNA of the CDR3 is TGTGCCAGCAGCGTAGGGGACGGGAGAGGCCAATTCTACGAGCAGTACTTC.